These 14 T cell receptor beta chains share one sample of origin, sequenced in a study of OX40 agonist ivuxolimab in advanced cancers. Library method: the immunoSEQ multiplex PCR assay. TCRdb provides this immuneACCESS table in a form limited to in-frame rearrangements. Some clones are lacking; in checked studies, under half of them reflect an unresolved V gene, and why the rest are absent is not known. In this sample the table shows fewer than 120,000 clones, 89% of which occur a single time. 0.27% of the sample is in the top ten clones. Sample: CD4+ or CD8+ T cells sorted from blood, taken in a trial of the OX40 agonist ivuxolimab. Receptors were obtained from an adult with an advanced solid tumor such as melanoma, head and neck, liver or kidney cancer.

This clone was recorded only once. The rearrangement uses TRBV28 and TRBJ2-7, with D possibly matching TRBD2 (6 bases). Germline loops: CDR1 MDHEN, CDR2 SYDVKM. The CDR3 extends over 15 amino acids. Trimming removed 5 bases from V and 4 bases from J, with 18 bases in between. The DNA of the CDR3 is TGTGCCAGCAGTAGAGGTTCGGGAGTAGTATACGAGCAGTACTTC. Its protein is CASSRGSGVVYEQYF.

V usage is TRBV7-2 and J usage is TRBJ2-5; TRBD2 agrees at 14 bases. The CDR3 length is 15 residues. After removal of 6 bases from V and 4 bases from J, the junction contained 4 bases not matched to a gene. The germline V gene has CDR1 SGHTA and CDR2 FQGNSA. The CDR3 loop is CASSWTSGRLETQYF. The CDR3 DNA is TGTGCCAGCAGTTGGACTAGCGGGAGGTTAGAGACCCAGTACTTC.

This clone has a single count. This chain joins TRBV9 and TRBJ1-2; the match to TRBD1 covers 7 bases. The CDR3 consists of 15 residues. V shed 3 bases and J 4 bases; nucleotides not matched to a gene: 9. Germline V gene lookup returns CDR1 SGDLS and CDR2 YYNGEE. The CDR3 loop reads CASSARQGRGYGYTF. In DNA, the CDR3 is TGTGCCAGCAGCGCCCGACAGGGAAGGGGCTATGGCTACACCTTC.

The chain employs TRBV29-1 and TRBJ1-1; no definite D call. V was trimmed by 6 bases and J by 5 bases, leaving 25 bases between them. The CDR3 covers 16 residues. Per germline, CDR1 SQVTM and CDR2 ANQGSEA. CDR3 sequence reads: CSVGPRKGRVRTEAFF. Written as DNA, the CDR3 is TGCAGCGTCGGCCCCCGAAAAGGGCGGGTAAGGACTGAAGCTTTCTTT. The entire variable domain, with the rest obtained from reference TRBV29-1 and TRBJ1-1, is as follows: SAVISQKPSRDICQRGTSLTIQCQVDSQVTMMFWYRQQPGQSLTLIATANQGSEATYESGFVIDKFPISRPNLTFSTLTVSNMSPEDSSIYLCSVGPRKGRVRTEAFFGQGTRLTVV.

V gene TRBV5-5 combines with J gene TRBJ2-2; a possible D gene is TRBD2 (5 bases). CDR3 size: 16 residues. CDR1 and CDR2 (germline): SGHKS, YYEKEE (reference sequence). The germline V and J ends were trimmed by 4 bases and 9 bases, with 22 bases remaining between them. The CDR3 loop is CASSLGKQTFGRELFF. In DNA form, the CDR3 reads TGTGCCAGCAGCCTCGGGAAGCAGACTTTTGGCCGGGAGCTGTTTTTT. The whole variable domain, remainder taken from reference TRBV5-5 and TRBJ2-2, is DAGVTQSPTHLIKTRGQQVTLRCSPISGHKSVSWYQQVLGQGPQFIFQYYEKEERGRGNFPDRFSARQFPNYSSELNVNALLLGDSALYLCASSLGKQTFGRELFFGEGSRLTVL.

The rearrangement links TRBV12-5 to TRBJ1-1; D gene unclear. The V gene lost 1 base and the J gene lost 5 bases, with 8 bases spanning the gap. Per the germline V gene, CDR1 is LGHNT and CDR2 is FRNRAP. There are 13 residues in the CDR3. This CDR3 reads CASGLGRTTEAFF. The CDR3 region has the DNA TGTGCTAGTGGTTTGGGACGTACAACTGAAGCTTTCTTT.

This clone was seen a single time. V is TRBV30 and J is TRBJ2-1, with D possibly TRBD1 on 7 matching bases. CDR1 is GTSNPN and CDR2 is SVGIG in the germline V gene (reference sequence). The CDR3 is made up of 12 amino acids. V was pared by 5 bases and J by 6 bases, with 11 bases between. The DNA for the CDR3 is TGTGCCTGGGGCGGGACAGCCAATGAGCAGTTCTTC. Protein product: CAWGGTANEQFF.

This clone was picked up one time. The V call is TRBV6-6, the J call TRBJ1-4; D is undetermined. Germline CDR1 is MNHNY and CDR2 is SVGAGI (reference sequence). V was cut by 5 bases and J by 0 bases, with 10 bases left in between. CDR3 size: 15 residues. The CDR3 here is CASSKTPATNEKLFF. The CDR3 nucleotides are TGTGCCAGCAGTAAGACCCCTGCAACTAATGAAAAACTGTTTTTT.

The chain recombines TRBV15 with TRBJ2-3, with 8 bases that match TRBD1. V trimming: 0 bases; J trimming: 5 bases; junction bases outside the gene matches: 7. The CDR3 totals 16 residues. Germline V CDR1 and CDR2: LNHNV, YYDKDF (reference sequence). CDR3 sequence: CATSRDRPGGIDTQYF. The DNA for the CDR3 is TGTGCCACCAGCAGAGATCGGCCAGGGGGCATAGATACGCAGTATTTT.

The chain links TRBV7-2 to TRBJ1-2, with D hard to call. There are 14 residues in the CDR3. The germline V gene has CDR1 SGHTA and CDR2 FQGNSA. V gave up 4 bases and J gave up 1 base, with 10 bases separating them. The CDR3 DNA follows: TGTGCCAGCAGCTCAACCAGGAATAACTATGGCTACACCTTC. Protein product: CASSSTRNNYGYTF.

This chain links TRBV5-1 with TRBJ2-2, with no clear D. From germline, CDR1 is SGHRS and CDR2 YFSETQ. The CDR3 extends over 13 amino acids. V was shortened by 6 bases and J by 0 bases, with 6 bases between the two germline ends. CDR3 nucleotides: TGCGCCAGCACCACCCCGAACACCGGGGAGCTGTTTTTT. Translating it yields CASTTPNTGELFF.

The chain has TRBV5-1 and TRBJ2-7, with D maybe TRBD2 (6 bases). This CDR3 has 14 residues. V lost 0 bases and J 5 bases, leaving 12 bases between the germline ends. The germline V gene encodes CDR1 SGHRS and CDR2 YFSETQ. The chain's CDR3 is CASSLELAVDEQYF. For the CDR3, the DNA is TGCGCCAGCAGCTTGGAACTAGCAGTAGACGAGCAGTACTTC.

The V gene is TRBV18, the J gene TRBJ1-6; 8 positions match TRBD1. The germline CDR1 and CDR2 sequences are KGHSH and LQKENI. This CDR3 comprises 14 residues. V shed 6 bases and J 8 bases; nucleotides not matched to a gene: 6. This CDR3 reads CASSLQGAYSPLHF. The CDR3 bases are TGTGCCAGCTCGCTCCAGGGGGCGTATTCACCCCTCCACTTT. Supplemented by reference TRBV18 and TRBJ1-6, the full variable domain reads NAGVMQNPRHLVRRRGQEARLRCSPMKGHSHVYWYRQLPEEGLKFMVYLQKENIIDESGMPKERFSAEFPKEGPSILRIQQVVRGDSAAYFCASSLQGAYSPLHFGNGTRLTVT.

The J gene is TRBJ1-1, the V gene TRBV19; no firm D call. The CDR3 spans 16 residues. V was pared by 6 bases and J by 0 bases, with 17 bases between. The germline V gene encodes CDR1 LNHDA and CDR2 SQIVND (reference sequence). CDR3 residues: CASRLGRSAMNTEAFF. Here the CDR3 DNA reads TGTGCCAGTAGGCTCGGGCGGTCAGCCATGAACACTGAAGCTTTCTTT. The full variable domain, with the rest looked up from reference TRBV19 and TRBJ1-1, is DGGITQSPKYLFRKEGQNVTLSCEQNLNHDAMYWYRQDPGQGLRLIYYSQIVNDFQKGDIAEGYSVSREKKESFPLTVTSAQKNPTAFYLCASRLGRSAMNTEAFFGQGTRLTVV.